The 8 T cell receptor beta chains below come from one sample, sequenced in a study of T cell responses to AZD1222 COVID-19 vaccine. Some clones are missing from TCRdb's copy, which holds only in-frame ones; the method was immunoSEQ multiplex PCR. The sample comprises around 150,000 clones, 92% of which are singletons, and 1% to 1.4% rests with the top ten. The sequencing here drew on peripheral blood, taken 28 days after the second AZD1222 dose. Receptors originate from an adult who received the AZD1222 COVID-19 vaccine.

The sample holds one count of this clone. The genes are TRBV4-1 and TRBJ2-5, with TRBD2 as a possible D gene (6 bases). V lost 3 bases to trimming and J lost 5 bases, with 10 bases between them. Germline assignment: CDR1 MGHRA and CDR2 YSYEKL. The CDR3 has 13 amino acids. As DNA, the CDR3 is TGCGCCAGCAGCCAGGCAGGAGGGGAGACCCAGTACTTC. Amino acid sequence: CASSQAGGETQYF.

The chain is built from TRBV9 and TRBJ1-3; D not resolved. Trimming cost V 0 bases and J 1 base, with 8 bases left between them. The CDR3 runs 15 residues. Germline CDR1 reads SGDLS; CDR2 reads YYNGEE. This CDR3 reads CASSVGAGSGNTIYF. For the CDR3, the DNA is TGTGCCAGCAGCGTAGGGGCGGGTTCTGGAAACACCATATATTTT.

The V and J genes are TRBV6-1 and TRBJ1-6, with unresolved D. V was pared by 1 base and J by 6 bases, with 7 bases between. The CDR3 loop spans 14 amino acids. The germline V gene has CDR1 MNHNS and CDR2 SASEGT. In DNA form, the CDR3 reads TGTGCCAGCAGTGAAGAGGCCTCTAATTCACCCCTCCACTTT. This sequence encodes CASSEEASNSPLHF.

The CDR3 DNA reads as TGTGCCACCAGTAACGAAGGGGCTGAAGCTTTCTTT. This translates into CATSNEGAEAFF. V is TRBV24-1 and J is TRBJ1-1; D possibly corresponds to TRBD1 (5 bases). The CDR3 totals 12 residues. Per the germline V gene, CDR1 is KGHDR and CDR2 is SFDVKD. V dropped 6 bases and J dropped 6 bases, with 10 bases sitting between them.

This rearrangement joins TRBV7-6 to TRBJ2-3, with TRBD1 matching over 8 bases. The germline V gene encodes CDR1 SGHVS and CDR2 FNYEAQ. CDR3 length equals 16 residues. The J segment lost 2 bases and the V segment lost 3 bases, leaving 7 bases of the junction unmatched. CDR3 nucleotides: TGTGCCAGCAGCTTGTTTCCGGACAGGGACACAGATACGCAGTATTTT. Translating gives CASSLFPDRDTDTQYF. Full variable domain (rest looked up from reference TRBV7-6 and TRBJ2-3): GAGVSQSPRYKVTKRGQDVALRCDPISGHVSLYWYRQALGQGPEFLTYFNYEAQQDKSGLPNDRFSAERPEGSISTLTIQRTEQRDSAMYRCASSLFPDRDTDTQYFGPGTRLTVL.

CDR3 DNA sequence: TGTGCCAGCAGCCAAGACGCCCAGGGGGGAGAAGCTTTCTTT. As protein: CASSQDAQGGEAFF. The rearrangement links TRBV4-2 to TRBJ1-1; 7 bases are shared with TRBD1. The CDR3 length is 14 residues. V was pared by 0 bases and J by 8 bases, with 6 bases of the junction left unmatched. Germline CDR1 is LGHNA and CDR2 is YNFKEQ.

The chain carries TRBV28 and TRBJ1-1; D remains ambiguous. CDR3 length equals 15 residues. Between the trimmed V and J ends, which lost 4 bases and 0 bases, there was a span of 12 bases. From germline, CDR1 is MDHEN and CDR2 SYDVKM. CDR3 coding DNA: TGTGCCAGCAGTTCGAGAGGGTATGTGAACACTGAAGCTTTCTTT. Translating it yields CASSSRGYVNTEAFF.

In this sample, this clone turned up a few times. The V call is TRBV9, the J call TRBJ1-2; possibly TRBD1 for D (5 bases). CDR1 is SGDLS and CDR2 is YYNGEE in the germline V gene. The CDR3 runs 13 residues. The V gene lost 7 bases and the J gene lost 1 base, with 11 bases spanning the gap. CDR3 in amino acids: CASSGGGNYGYTF. CDR3 nucleotides: TGTGCCAGCTCGGGCGGGGGTAACTATGGCTACACCTTC.